One sample yielded the 25 T cell receptor beta chains listed below, sequenced in a study of cytomegalovirus exposure and HLA in healthy donors. Primers: 60 Vbeta forward and 13 Jbeta reverse. Only in-frame clones appear in the TCRdb table, and some are missing; sequencing was by immunoSEQ multiplex PCR. Here the sample spans more than 150,000 clones, around 82% being singletons. The sample comprised PBMCs. These receptor sequences come from a woman in her fifties or sixties in good health and CMV-seropositive.

This clone was detected once. V and J are TRBV18 and TRBJ1-1; unclear D gene. Trimming shortened V by 2 bases and J by 1 base, and 11 bases separated the two germline ends. Germline-derived CDR1 and CDR2 are KGHSH and LQKENI. This CDR3 has 15 residues. The CDR3 nucleotides read TGTGCCAGCTCACCAGGCCTCTCGGGGAACACTGAAGCTTTCTTT. Protein sequence: CASSPGLSGNTEAFF.

This chain joins TRBV19 and TRBJ1-3; perhaps TRBD1 as D (5 bases). Germline V gene sequence: CDR1 LNHDA, CDR2 SQIVND (reference sequence). The CDR3 totals 15 residues. The V end lost 11 bases, the J end lost 4 bases, and 21 bases lay between the germline ends. Written as DNA, the CDR3 is TGTGCCGTCGGGAGGCAGGGAAATAACGGAAACACCATATATTTT. Translating gives CAVGRQGNNGNTIYF. Full variable domain (remainder filled in from reference TRBV19 and TRBJ1-3): DGGITQSPKYLFRKEGQNVTLSCEQNLNHDAMYWYRQDPGQGLRLIYYSQIVNDFQKGDIAEGYSVSREKKESFPLTVTSAQKNPTAFYLCAVGRQGNNGNTIYFGEGSWLTVV.

The genes are TRBV15 and TRBJ1-5, with D possibly TRBD1 on 5 matching bases. The CDR3 spans 14 residues. Per germline, CDR1 LNHNV and CDR2 YYDKDF (reference sequence). V lost 1 base and J lost 2, with 6 bases in between. The DNA of the CDR3 is TGTGCCACCAGCAGAGGGGGGGGCAATCAGCCCCAGCATTTT. The encoded protein is CATSRGGGNQPQHF.

V gene TRBV10-2 combines with J gene TRBJ2-1; 8 bases map to TRBD1. Germline V CDR1 and CDR2: WSHSY, SAAADI. The junction had 12 bases not matched to a gene; V was cut back by 5 bases and J by 9 bases. This CDR3 is 15 amino acids long. The CDR3 here is CASSQGQGGLGEQFF. Here the CDR3 DNA reads TGCGCCAGCAGTCAAGGACAGGGTGGGCTAGGTGAGCAGTTCTTC.

V usage is TRBV18 and J usage is TRBJ1-4; 9 positions match TRBD1. V lost 3 bases to trimming and J lost 5 bases; unmatched junction nucleotides: 4. Germline V lookup: CDR1 KGHSH, CDR2 LQKENI. This CDR3 is built from 15 residues. The CDR3 DNA sequence: TGTGCCAGCTCACCGGGAGGACAGGGGAATGAAAAACTGTTTTTT. Encoded protein: CASSPGGQGNEKLFF.

CDR3 in amino acids: CSVELQVGYGYTF. The CDR3 bases are TGCAGCGTCGAGCTACAGGTGGGCTATGGCTACACCTTC. The chain employs TRBV29-1 and TRBJ1-2, with a possible D match to TRBD1 (5 bases). The germline V and J ends were trimmed by 6 bases and 4 bases, with 15 bases remaining between them. The CDR3 is made up of 13 amino acids. CDR1 is SQVTM and CDR2 is ANQGSEA in the germline V gene.

This clone was seen just once. The V gene is TRBV10-1, the J gene TRBJ2-2, with unresolved D. V shed 3 bases and J shed 0 bases, with 11 bases lying between them. The CDR3 extends over 16 amino acids. In germline, CDR1 is WNHNN, CDR2 SYGVQD (reference sequence). For the CDR3, the DNA is TGCGCCAGCAGTGATGCGGCAGTCGCGAACACCGGGGAGCTGTTTTTT. It is translated as CASSDAAVANTGELFF.

The chain couples TRBV9 to TRBJ2-2; no firm D call. Germline CDR1 reads SGDLS; CDR2 reads YYNGEE. V dropped 2 bases and J dropped 6 bases, with 5 bases sitting between them. The CDR3 consists of 12 residues. The CDR3 region is CASSVEAGELFF. The CDR3 DNA reads TGTGCCAGCAGCGTCGAGGCCGGGGAGCTGTTTTTT.

The chain links TRBV5-1 to TRBJ2-1; 10 bases are shared with TRBD2. CDR3 length: 14 amino acids. The V gene end was trimmed by 2 bases and the J gene end by 8 bases; junction bases not matched to a gene: 4. Germline V gene data show CDR1 as SGHRS and CDR2 as YFSETQ. The CDR3 DNA follows: TGCGCCAGCAGCTTAGCGGGGGGGCTCTATGAGCAGTTCTTC. Translated: CASSLAGGLYEQFF.

This clone showed up just once. The V and J genes are TRBV7-8 and TRBJ1-1; D remains unclear. CDR1 is SGHVS, CDR2 FQNEAQ, per germline. The germline V and J ends were trimmed by 5 bases and 10 bases, with 11 bases remaining between them. The CDR3 runs 11 residues. CDR3 nucleotides: TGTGCCAGCAGCCGGGATGGTGGAGCTTTCTTT. Its protein product is CASSRDGGAFF.

The chain joins TRBV4-1 to TRBJ2-5; D is perhaps TRBD1 (5 bases). V lost 0 bases to trimming and J lost 11 bases, with 19 bases between them. The CDR3 sequence is 15 residues long. CDR1 MGHRA and CDR2 YSYEKL come from the germline V gene. CDR3 residues: CASSQETGIKAEQYF. The CDR3 DNA follows: TGCGCCAGCAGCCAAGAAACAGGCATCAAGGCTGAGCAGTACTTC.

This chain links TRBV6-1 with TRBJ1-1; 10 nucleotides agree with TRBD1. Germline V gene sequence: CDR1 MNHNS, CDR2 SASEGT. The CDR3 runs 14 residues. The V and J ends lost 4 bases and 5 bases, in that order; junction bases with no gene match: 4. The chain's CDR3 is CASSVMGQGTEAFF. In DNA form, the CDR3 reads TGTGCCAGCAGTGTAATGGGACAGGGGACTGAAGCTTTCTTT.

This chain links TRBV29-1 with TRBJ1-2; D remains unclear. V lost 7 bases to trimming and J lost 1 base, with 16 bases between them. The CDR3 has 14 amino acids. The germline gives CDR1 SQVTM, CDR2 ANQGSEA. CDR3 loop: CSAKTPEGNYGYTF. The CDR3 coding sequence is TGCAGCGCGAAAACCCCCGAGGGTAACTATGGCTACACCTTC.

The chain combines TRBV20-1 with TRBJ1-2; the D gene is possibly TRBD1 (6 bases). Germline loops: CDR1 DFQATT, CDR2 SNEGSKA (reference sequence). V lost 3 bases and J lost 5, with 7 bases in between. The CDR3 has 11 amino acids. As DNA, the CDR3 is TGCAGTGCTAGGACAGGTTATGGCTACACCTTC. Residues: CSARTGYGYTF.

CDR3 in amino acids: CAWSTRAGAHSYEQYF. DNA of the CDR3: TGTGCCTGGAGTACTAGAGCGGGGGCGCACTCCTACGAGCAGTACTTC. The chain carries TRBV30 and TRBJ2-7; TRBD2 aligns across 8 bases. In germline, CDR1 is GTSNPN, CDR2 SVGIG (reference sequence). The ends lost 2 bases at V and 0 bases at J; junction bases unmatched: 9. This CDR3 region has 16 residues.

The chain has TRBV6-1 and TRBJ2-7, with D possibly being TRBD2 (5 bases). The CDR3 runs to 15 residues. The V and J ends lost 8 bases and 0 bases respectively, with 17 bases between them. Germline lookup yields CDR1 MNHNS and CDR2 SASEGT. The CDR3, as DNA: TGTGCCAGCCAAGTTCTCGACGGGGACTCCTACGAGCAGTACTTC. Translating it yields CASQVLDGDSYEQYF.

This clone was detected only a few times. This chain connects TRBV6-5 to TRBJ2-7; D unclear. CDR1 is MNHEY, CDR2 SVGAGI, per germline. The CDR3 spans 11 residues. Deletions cut 5 bases from V and 3 bases from J, with 5 bases between. The CDR3, as DNA: TGTGCCAGCAGTGACAACTACGAGCAGTACTTC. This translates into CASSDNYEQYF.

The chain links TRBV18 to TRBJ2-2, with D possibly TRBD2 on 7 matching bases. V was clipped by 2 bases and J by 4 bases, with 17 bases between them. The germline V gene encodes CDR1 KGHSH and CDR2 LQKENI. The CDR3 sequence is 17 residues long. CDR3 DNA: TGTGCCAGCTCACCAAGCAGTTCGGGGGGCAGCACCGGGGAGCTGTTTTTT. It codes for CASSPSSSGGSTGELFF.

This chain links TRBV6-1 with TRBJ1-6; D not resolved. This CDR3 is built from 15 residues. Trimming stripped 3 bases from V and 7 bases from J, with 13 bases between. Germline V gives CDR1 MNHNS, CDR2 SASEGT. CDR3 sequence: CASSEPGLWNSPLHF. For the CDR3, the DNA is TGTGCCAGCAGTGAGCCAGGACTATGGAATTCACCCCTCCACTTT.

The V and J genes are TRBV6-5 and TRBJ1-2; perhaps TRBD1 as D (6 bases). Germline CDR1 MNHEY, CDR2 SVGAGI. This CDR3 comprises 14 residues. The germline V and J ends were trimmed by 4 bases and 8 bases, with 17 bases remaining between them. The CDR3 is CASSSNRVREGYTF. CDR3 nucleotides: TGTGCCAGCAGTTCCAACAGGGTTCGGGAAGGCTACACCTTC.

In its sample, this clone was seen a few times. This chain connects TRBV9 to TRBJ1-2; 7 bases agree with TRBD1. J lost 5 bases, V lost 3 bases, and 4 bases had no gene match. The CDR3 extends over 13 amino acids. Germline-derived CDR1 and CDR2 are SGDLS and YYNGEE. For the CDR3, the DNA is TGTGCCAGCAGCGATACGGGACAGTATGGCTACACCTTC. Protein sequence: CASSDTGQYGYTF. Filled out from reference TRBV9 and TRBJ1-2, the complete variable domain reads DSGVTQTPKHLITATGQRVTLRCSPRSGDLSVYWYQQSLDQGLQFLIQYYNGEERAKGNILERFSAQQFPDLHSELNLSSLELGDSALYFCASSDTGQYGYTFGSGTRLTVV.

The chain links TRBV7-8 to TRBJ1-1; no clear D. V was cut by 5 bases and J by 1 base, with 8 bases left in between. There are 13 residues in the CDR3. The germline V gene has CDR1 SGHVS and CDR2 FQNEAQ. In nucleotides, the CDR3 is TGTGCCAGCAGCCGAGCAGGGAACACTGAAGCTTTCTTT. It translates to CASSRAGNTEAFF.

The chain uses TRBV5-1 and TRBJ2-7; 10 bases align to TRBD1. The CDR3 is 15 amino acids. The V gene's germline CDR1 is SGHRS and CDR2 YFSETQ. V was clipped by 4 bases and J by 4 bases; unmatched bases: 8. The CDR3 here is CASSPGGQGNYEQYF. CDR3 DNA sequence: TGCGCCAGCAGCCCCGGGGGACAGGGGAATTACGAGCAGTACTTC.

The rearrangement joins TRBV7-9 to TRBJ2-7, with 10 bases aligning to TRBD1. V dropped 4 bases and J dropped 1; count of bases not matched to a gene: 4. The CDR3 totals 15 residues. Germline CDR1 reads SEHNR; CDR2 reads FQNEAQ (reference sequence). The DNA of the CDR3 is TGTGCCAGCAGCTCGGGACAGGGGTTTTCCTACGAGCAGTACTTC. The encoded protein is CASSSGQGFSYEQYF. The full variable domain, completed using reference TRBV7-9 and TRBJ2-7, is DTGVSQNPRHKITKRGQNVTFRCDPISEHNRLYWYRQTLGQGPEFLTYFQNEAQLEKSRLLSDRFSAERPKGSFSTLEIQRTEQGDSAMYLCASSSGQGFSYEQYFGPGTRLTVT.

The rearrangement uses TRBV7-9 and TRBJ1-4, with 10 bases that match TRBD1. Germline V gene lookup returns CDR1 SEHNR and CDR2 FQNEAQ (reference sequence). The V and J ends lost 8 bases and 7 bases, in that order; junction bases with no gene match: 10. The CDR3 has 15 residues. The CDR3 nucleotides read TGTGCCAGCGTGGAGTGGGGGACAGGGGCTGAAAAACTGTTTTTT. Translated: CASVEWGTGAEKLFF. Full variable domain (outside the CDR3, taken from reference TRBV7-9 and TRBJ1-4): DTGVSQNPRHKITKRGQNVTFRCDPISEHNRLYWYRQTLGQGPEFLTYFQNEAQLEKSRLLSDRFSAERPKGSFSTLEIQRTEQGDSAMYLCASVEWGTGAEKLFFGSGTQLSVL.